This T cell receptor (beta chain) was obtained from a study of blood T cell repertoires in COVID-19. Study-wide background: Acute and convalescent COVID-19 specimens originated in the United States, Italy and Spain. T cells, B-cell-depleted T cells, or PBMCs supplied cDNA or gDNA.

Per the authors' pipeline: Scientists estimated how many nucleated cells there were by amplifying reference gene primers. Using immunoSEQ multiplex PCR, the repertoire was profiled, and TCRdb retains in-frame clones only, with some absent. V and J calls plus clone size are reproduced from that table; the DNA served to infer D and trimming. The sample lists 180,000 or so clones; around 88% were seen once. V lost 3 bases and J lost 8, with 17 bases in between. The CDR3 extends over 15 amino acids. CDR1 is LGHNA, CDR2 YNFKEQ, per germline. J is TRBJ2-1 and V is TRBV4-2; no clear D. The sequence derives from a woman in her twenties or thirties with acute or convalescent COVID-19. Sequenced material: peripheral blood. CDR3 region: CASSHLGSTPDEQFF. The DNA of the CDR3 is TGTGCCAGCAGCCATCTGGGTAGCACGCCCGATGAGCAGTTCTTC.